Many counts were recorded for the clone carrying this T cell receptor (beta chain). Its antigen is not known. Trimming removed 4 bases from V and 6 bases from J; junction bases left unmatched: 5. The germline gives CDR1 MNHEY, CDR2 SVGAGI. This CDR3 spans 14 amino acids. This entry comes from a study of blood T cells in healthy people across ages. It was with a sample-barcoded 5' primer and a J-beta primer mix that a second PCR of roughly 6 to 12 cycles was run. TCRdb independently ran MiXCR on the 5' RACE reads; one entry per CDR3 protein. The profile shows roughly 570,000 distinct CDR3 sequences, 25% to 30% of them singletons. Study findings and constraints: The unknown donor CMV status may have confounded expanded clonotype changes.

The sample consisted of blood. The receptor was isolated from a woman aged 70-85 years in good health. The chain uses TRBV6-5 and TRBJ1-4, with TRBD1 identical over 7 bases. The chain's CDR3 is CASSFRGRDEKLFF. In nucleotides, the CDR3 is TGTGCCAGCAGTTTTAGGGGGCGCGATGAAAAACTGTTTTTT.